The T cell receptor (beta chain) described here comes from a study of T-cell reconstitution after alpha-beta-depleted transplantation in children. This clonotype occurred many times. Its target is unknown. Unique molecular identifiers were incorporated into the prepared TCRbeta library. Each CDR3 protein gets one entry after TCRdb re-called the PCR reads with MiXCR. The table lists 400,000 to 550,000 distinct CDR3 sequences, 10% of them singletons. Trimming removed 1 base from V and 0 bases from J; junction bases left unmatched: 18. Germline V gene lookup returns CDR1 SGHAT and CDR2 FQDESV (reference sequence). This CDR3 region has 21 residues. General study findings and limits: About two months after transplant, alpha-beta T cells reportedly came from several hundred expanded graft clones. A year post-transplant, T-cell counts and diversity derived mostly from newly produced T cells. Surviving recipient T cells and thymic progenitors produced the high day-60 TCRbeta diversity seen in some patients.

The clonotype was recovered from a child aged 2-15 years with inherited bone marrow failure, due to receive a stem cell transplant. The starting material was PBMCs, obtained before TCRalphabeta/CD19-depleted stem cell transplant. The chain couples TRBV11-1 to TRBJ1-3; 7 nucleotides align to TRBD1. The CDR3 protein is CASSLVRLRDSPPSSGNTIYF. The DNA of the CDR3 is TGTGCCAGCAGCTTAGTGAGACTTCGGGACAGTCCTCCTTCCTCTGGAAACACCATATATTTT.